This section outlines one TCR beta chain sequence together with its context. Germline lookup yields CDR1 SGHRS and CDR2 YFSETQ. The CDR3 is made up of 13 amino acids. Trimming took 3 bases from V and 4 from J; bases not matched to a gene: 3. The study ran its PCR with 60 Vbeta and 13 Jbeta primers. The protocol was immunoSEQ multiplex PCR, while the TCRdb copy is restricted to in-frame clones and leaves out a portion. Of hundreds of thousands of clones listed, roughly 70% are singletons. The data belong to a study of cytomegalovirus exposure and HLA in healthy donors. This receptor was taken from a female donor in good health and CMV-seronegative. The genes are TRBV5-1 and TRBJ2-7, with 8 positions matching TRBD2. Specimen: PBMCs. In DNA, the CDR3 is TGCGCCAGCAGCTCAGCGGGGGCTTACGAGCAGTACTTC. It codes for CASSSAGAYEQYF.